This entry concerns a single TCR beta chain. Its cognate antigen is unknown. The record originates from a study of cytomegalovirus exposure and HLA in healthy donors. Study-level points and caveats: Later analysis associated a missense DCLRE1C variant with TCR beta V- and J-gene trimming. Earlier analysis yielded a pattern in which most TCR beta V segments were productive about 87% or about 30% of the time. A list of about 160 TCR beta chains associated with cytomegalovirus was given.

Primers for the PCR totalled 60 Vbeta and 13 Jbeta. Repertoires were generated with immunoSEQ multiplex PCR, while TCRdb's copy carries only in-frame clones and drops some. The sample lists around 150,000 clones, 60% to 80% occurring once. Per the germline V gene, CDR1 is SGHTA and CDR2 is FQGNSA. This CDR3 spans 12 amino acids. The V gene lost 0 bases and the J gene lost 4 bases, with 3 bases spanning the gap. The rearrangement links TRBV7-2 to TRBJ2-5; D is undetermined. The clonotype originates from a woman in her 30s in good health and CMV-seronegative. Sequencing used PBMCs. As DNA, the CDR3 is TGTGCCAGCAGCTTAGCCGGAGAGACCCAGTACTTC. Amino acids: CASSLAGETQYF. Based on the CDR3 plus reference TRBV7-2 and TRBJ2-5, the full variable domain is GAGVSQSPSNKVTEKGKDVELRCDPISGHTALYWYRQSLGQGLEFLIYFQGNSAPDKSGLPSDRFSAERTGGSVSTLTIQRTQQEDSAVYLCASSLAGETQYFGPGTRLLVL.